The following is a T cell receptor (beta chain) sequence with its context. This sample is part of a study of control samples from healthy donors and cancer patients. Trimming took 5 bases from V and 4 from J; bases not matched to a gene: 3. Germline CDR1 SGHTA, CDR2 FQGNSA. The CDR3 runs 15 residues. Clones were sequenced by immunoSEQ multiplex PCR, and TCRdb holds only the in-frame ones, with some missing. The profile shows approximately 130,000 clones, about 87% of them singletons. Sequenced input: blood. The chain links TRBV7-2 to TRBJ2-2, with TRBD2 matching 11 bases. This receptor was obtained from a man between 60 and 70 years old in good health. CDR3 sequence: CASSTTSGGTGELFF. Here the CDR3 DNA reads TGTGCCAGCAGCACAACTAGCGGGGGCACCGGGGAGCTGTTTTTT.